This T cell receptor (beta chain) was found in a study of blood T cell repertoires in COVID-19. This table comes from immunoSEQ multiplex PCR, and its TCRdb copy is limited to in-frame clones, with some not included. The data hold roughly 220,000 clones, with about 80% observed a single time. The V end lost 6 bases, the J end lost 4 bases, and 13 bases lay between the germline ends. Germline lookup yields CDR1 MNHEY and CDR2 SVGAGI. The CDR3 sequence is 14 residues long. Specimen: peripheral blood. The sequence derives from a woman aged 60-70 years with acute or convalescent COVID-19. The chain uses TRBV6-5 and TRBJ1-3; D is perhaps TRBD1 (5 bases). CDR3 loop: CASSRPHRGNTIYF. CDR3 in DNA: TGTGCCAGCAGCCGCCCCCACAGGGGAAACACCATATATTTT.